The 30 T cell receptor beta chains reported below all come from one sample, sequenced in a study of patients and donors after allogeneic stem cell transplantation. TCRdb analysed the RT-PCR reads with MiXCR anew, one entry per CDR3 protein. The sample has 920,000 or so distinct CDR3 sequences, over 15% seen once. Sequencing was performed on blood, either unsorted or a sorted T cell fraction (not recorded which). The receptors come from a human donor who was either an allogeneic HSCT recipient or a stem cell or donor lymphocyte infusion donor (not recorded which). It is not recorded whose cells these are; they may come from a transplant donor.

The V call is TRBV3-1, the J call TRBJ1-3; TRBD1 aligns across 8 bases. J gave up 2 bases and V 4 bases, and 10 bases lay outside the gene matches. Germline V gene sequence: CDR1 LGHDT, CDR2 YNNKEL (reference sequence). The CDR3 is 17 amino acids. Written as DNA, the CDR3 is TGTGCCAGCAGCCGCAGGTCAGGGGGCGCGGCTGGAAACACCATATATTTT. This codes for CASSRRSGGAAGNTIYF.

V is TRBV14 and J is TRBJ2-3; weak D call: TRBD2 (6 bases). V was pared by 0 bases and J by 3 bases, with 13 bases between. Germline assignment: CDR1 SGHDN and CDR2 FVKESK. The CDR3 is 16 amino acids. The DNA for the CDR3 is TGTGCCAGCAGCCAAGATTCGGGGGTGGGGACAGATACGCAGTATTTT. Encoded protein: CASSQDSGVGTDTQYF.

The chain is built from TRBV9 and TRBJ1-4; D is possibly TRBD1 (6 bases). The CDR3 is made up of 19 amino acids. V was shortened by 3 bases and J by 0 bases, with 21 bases between the two germline ends. Germline V lookup: CDR1 SGDLS, CDR2 YYNGEE. In DNA, the CDR3 is TGTGCCAGCAGCGCGGGATCCGGGACACCTCACTCAACTAATGAAAAACTGTTTTTT. This gives the protein CASSAGSGTPHSTNEKLFF.

V and J are TRBV6-1 and TRBJ2-3; no clear D. The CDR3 is 13 residues long. Germline V CDR1 and CDR2: MNHNS, SASEGT. The ends were cut back, 2 bases at V and 9 bases at J, with 12 bases in the middle. The CDR3 reads CASSESGRATQYF. The CDR3 DNA sequence: TGTGCCAGCAGTGAATCCGGACGGGCGACGCAGTATTTT.

The rearrangement joins TRBV6-5 to TRBJ2-1; either TRBD1 or TRBD2 may fit D (5 bases each). Germline CDR1 reads MNHEY; CDR2 reads SVGAGI. V lost 10 bases and J 5 bases, leaving 12 bases between the germline ends. The CDR3 totals 12 residues. The CDR3 nucleotides read TGTGCCACCGGGGCGGGCCACAATGAGCAGTTCTTC. It is translated as CATGAGHNEQFF.

This clonotype has only a few counts. The gene calls are TRBV6-1 and TRBJ1-1, with 7 nucleotides matching TRBD1. V gave up 5 bases and J gave up 4 bases; unmatched junction bases: 7. CDR1 MNHNS and CDR2 SASEGT come from the germline V gene. This CDR3 spans 14 amino acids. CDR3 sequence: CASSRQGVGTEAFF. CDR3 DNA: TGTGCCAGCAGTAGACAGGGTGTGGGCACTGAAGCTTTCTTT.

Ten or more counts support this clonotype. V gene TRBV14 combines with J gene TRBJ2-3; TRBD2 matches 8 bases. The CDR3 is made up of 13 amino acids. Germline lookup yields CDR1 SGHDN and CDR2 FVKESK. V was clipped by 2 bases and J by 8 bases; unmatched bases: 3. CDR3 nucleotides: TGTGCCAGCAGCCAACTCGCGGGGGGTACGCAGTATTTT. Encoded protein: CASSQLAGGTQYF.

J is TRBJ2-3 and V is TRBV6-2 or TRBV6-3, with 9 nucleotides matching TRBD2. This CDR3 has 15 residues. The V segment lost 7 bases and the J segment 3 bases; nucleotides outside the gene matches: 8. CDR1 and CDR2 from the germline V gene are MNHEY and SVGEGT. CDR3 residues: CASTILAGGTDTQYF. The CDR3 coding sequence is TGTGCCAGCACCATACTAGCGGGTGGGACAGATACGCAGTATTTT.

In this sample, this clonotype turned up a few times. The chain recombines TRBV12-3 or TRBV12-4 with TRBJ2-2; D not resolved. V dropped 8 bases and J dropped 4 bases, with 8 bases sitting between them. The CDR3 contains 12 residues. Here the CDR3 reads CASYFPTGELFF. CDR3 nucleotide sequence: TGTGCCAGCTATTTCCCCACCGGGGAGCTGTTTTTT.

This CDR3 is CASSAGGVPYQPQHF. The CDR3 DNA reads as TGTGCCAGCAGCGCGGGGGGGGTACCCTATCAGCCCCAGCATTTT. The chain combines TRBV25-1 with TRBJ1-5; tentative D call: TRBD1 (5 bases). The germline CDR1 and CDR2 sequences are MGHDK and SYGVNS. V was clipped by 6 bases and J by 5 bases, with 17 bases between them. This CDR3 is built from 15 residues. The whole variable domain, remainder taken from reference TRBV25-1 and TRBJ1-5, is EADIYQTPRYLVIGTGKKITLECSQTMGHDKMYWYQQDPGMELHLIHYSYGVNSTEKGDLSSESTVSRIRTEHFPLTLESARPSHTSQYLCASSAGGVPYQPQHFGDGTRLSIL.

The genes are TRBV24-1 and TRBJ2-1, with 7 bases matching TRBD1. The CDR3 has 14 amino acids. Germline lookup yields CDR1 KGHDR and CDR2 SFDVKD. J lost 4 bases, V lost 10 bases, and 9 bases had no gene match. The CDR3 sequence is CATSDPGQYNEQFF. DNA of the CDR3: TGTGCCACGTCAGATCCGGGACAGTACAATGAGCAGTTCTTC.

The chain has TRBV12-3 or TRBV12-4 and TRBJ2-1; D is possibly TRBD2 (5 bases). The CDR3 has 13 amino acids. Trimming shortened V by 3 bases and J by 7 bases, and 10 bases separated the two germline ends. The CDR3 is CASSFEGGNEQFF. The CDR3 DNA follows: TGTGCCAGCAGTTTCGAGGGTGGTAATGAGCAGTTCTTC.

This clonotype was picked up many times. The J gene is TRBJ1-1, the V gene TRBV5-1; weak D call: TRBD1 (6 bases). The CDR3 has 15 amino acids. Germline CDR1 SGHRS, CDR2 YFSETQ. The V gene lost 1 base and the J gene lost 0 bases, with 10 bases spanning the gap. In DNA, the CDR3 is TGCGCCAGCAGCTTGACAGGACAGATGAACACTGAAGCTTTCTTT. Protein: CASSLTGQMNTEAFF.

The chain recombines TRBV20-1 with TRBJ1-2, with TRBD1 matching 9 bases. The CDR3 consists of 13 residues. Germline trimming cut 6 bases from V and 8 bases from J; bases unmatched to any gene: 10. Germline CDR1 DFQATT, CDR2 SNEGSKA (reference sequence). The CDR3 loop is CSARGQGLRGYTF. The DNA for the CDR3 is TGCAGTGCACGAGGACAGGGGCTGCGGGGCTACACCTTC.

This clonotype was recorded a few times. This chain connects TRBV9 to TRBJ1-2; D remains unclear. From germline, CDR1 is SGDLS and CDR2 YYNGEE. The CDR3 contains 12 residues. V gave up 6 bases and J gave up 6 bases, with 12 bases separating them. CDR3 coding DNA: TGTGCCAGCAACCGAGCTTTTGATGGCTACACCTTC. This sequence encodes CASNRAFDGYTF.

The chain employs TRBV10-3 and TRBJ1-1; no firm D call. The germline CDR1 and CDR2 sequences are ENHRY and SYGVKD. Between the trimmed V and J ends, which lost 10 bases and 2 bases, there was a span of 17 bases. The CDR3 length is 14 residues. This CDR3 is CANLAGNPNTEAFF. The CDR3 nucleotides read TGTGCCAACCTAGCGGGCAACCCTAACACTGAAGCTTTCTTT.

V is TRBV10-3 and J is TRBJ2-1; 7 nucleotides agree with TRBD1. Germline lookup yields CDR1 ENHRY and CDR2 SYGVKD. V lost 6 bases to trimming and J lost 4 bases; unmatched junction nucleotides: 9. The CDR3 loop spans 15 amino acids. Here the CDR3 DNA reads TGTGCCATCAGCCCTTTAGGGGGCTCTTACAATGAGCAGTTCTTC. Its protein product is CAISPLGGSYNEQFF.

The J gene is TRBJ2-2, the V gene TRBV20-1, with 8 bases lining up with TRBD1. The V gene end was trimmed by 0 bases and the J gene end by 0 bases; junction bases not matched to a gene: 6. Germline loops: CDR1 DFQATT, CDR2 SNEGSKA (reference sequence). This CDR3 spans 17 amino acids. This CDR3 reads CSAREGRGLSNTGELFF. The CDR3 DNA sequence: TGCAGTGCTAGAGAAGGCAGGGGGCTTTCGAACACCGGGGAGCTGTTTTTT.

This sequence joins TRBV6-2 or TRBV6-3 and TRBJ1-1; a possible D gene is TRBD1 (6 bases). This CDR3 contains 12 residues. Deletions cut 10 bases from V and 4 bases from J, with 13 bases between. Germline V CDR1 and CDR2: MNHEY, SVGEGT. CDR3 in amino acids: CATTGRRTEAFF. In DNA form, the CDR3 reads TGTGCCACAACAGGGCGTCGCACTGAAGCTTTCTTT.

CDR3 coding DNA: TGTGCCAGCATCTCTGGTGGCAACTTCGATGAGCAGTTCTTC. Amino acids: CASISGGNFDEQFF. The rearrangement joins TRBV5-5 to TRBJ2-1; D unclear. CDR1 is SGHKS, CDR2 YYEKEE, per germline (reference sequence). The ends were cut back, 6 bases at V and 8 bases at J, with 18 bases in the middle. This CDR3 is built from 14 residues.

This clonotype was detected only a few times. V gene TRBV5-1 combines with J gene TRBJ2-1; 8 nucleotides match TRBD2. The germline V gene has CDR1 SGHRS and CDR2 YFSETQ. After removal of 2 bases from V and 5 bases from J, the junction contained 12 bases not matched to a gene. The CDR3 contains 17 residues. The CDR3 nucleotides read TGCGCCAGCAGCTTCACTACCGGGACTAGGACCAACAATGAGCAGTTCTTC. Translated, it gives CASSFTTGTRTNNEQFF.

To note about this clonotype: The junction departs from germline at one end; a sequencing error may be responsible. The chain couples TRBV12-3 or TRBV12-4 to TRBJ1-2, with D maybe TRBD1 (5 bases). The CDR3 is 14 residues long. The CDR3, as DNA: TGTGCCAGCAGTCCAACCTCCGGGACTAACGGCTACAACTTC. Translation: CASSPTSGTNGYNF.

This clonotype was seen ten or more times. This chain links TRBV10-3 with TRBJ2-5; 7 nucleotides line up with TRBD1. Germline loops: CDR1 ENHRY, CDR2 SYGVKD. The CDR3 totals 12 residues. V lost 5 bases, J lost 4 bases, and 1 base stayed unmatched. The CDR3 loop reads CAISTGVETQYF. DNA of the CDR3: TGTGCCATCAGTACAGGGGTAGAGACCCAGTACTTC.

This clonotype was counted a few times. This chain links TRBV24-1 with TRBJ2-1; 8 bases line up with TRBD2. The CDR3 has 12 amino acids. The germline V gene has CDR1 KGHDR and CDR2 SFDVKD. J was trimmed by 10 bases and V by 3 bases; bases with no gene match: 1. This CDR3 is CATSDQREEQFF. The CDR3 coding sequence is TGTGCCACCAGTGATCAGCGGGAGGAGCAGTTCTTC.

This clonotype showed up just a few times. The gene calls are TRBV4-1 and TRBJ2-1; 8 nucleotides line up with TRBD2. Germline V CDR1 and CDR2: MGHRA, YSYEKL. The CDR3 covers 20 residues. V was clipped by 2 bases and J by 0 bases; unmatched bases: 15. The CDR3, as DNA: TGCGCCAGCAGCCAAACCCGTATGAGACTAGCGCGGAGCTCCTACAATGAGCAGTTCTTC. Translated: CASSQTRMRLARSSYNEQFF.

This chain links TRBV20-1 with TRBJ2-5; 7 nucleotides agree with TRBD2. The CDR3 runs to 15 residues. CDR1 is DFQATT and CDR2 is SNEGSKA in the germline V gene (reference sequence). With V trimmed by 0 bases and J by 5 bases, 9 bases remained unmatched. This CDR3 is CSARDPLGGGETQYF. In DNA form, the CDR3 reads TGCAGTGCTAGAGATCCGTTGGGGGGAGGGGAGACCCAGTACTTC.

This chain uses TRBV7-8 with TRBJ1-5; 8 positions agree with TRBD1. The CDR3 consists of 16 residues. CDR1 is SGHVS, CDR2 FQNEAQ, per germline. The V gene end was trimmed by 0 bases and the J gene end by 1 base; junction bases not matched to a gene: 2. The CDR3 reads CASSLANRGSNQPQHF. The CDR3 DNA follows: TGTGCCAGCAGCTTAGCGAACAGGGGGAGCAATCAGCCCCAGCATTTT.

The chain employs TRBV5-1 and TRBJ1-3, with D maybe TRBD1 (5 bases). The CDR3 extends over 17 amino acids. Trimming took off 0 bases at V and 1 base at J, with 14 bases between the two ends. Germline CDR1 is SGHRS and CDR2 is YFSETQ. The CDR3 region is CASSLGGIGESGNTIYF. CDR3 bases: TGCGCCAGCAGCTTGGGGGGCATCGGGGAGTCTGGAAACACCATATATTTT.

J is TRBJ1-2 and V is TRBV12-3 or TRBV12-4; D possibly corresponds to TRBD1 (6 bases). V lost 6 bases to trimming and J lost 8 bases, with 19 bases between them. The CDR3 runs to 14 residues. CDR3 region: CASRYGGRVGGYTF. DNA of the CDR3: TGTGCCAGCAGGTACGGGGGCCGGGTCGGAGGCTACACCTTC.

This clonotype was recorded a few times. V is TRBV12-3 or TRBV12-4 and J is TRBJ2-1, with 11 bases fitting TRBD1. Trimming removed 7 bases from V and 6 bases from J; junction bases left unmatched: 5. The CDR3 is 14 amino acids. The CDR3 DNA reads TGTGCCAGCACTCAGGACAGGGGGCGCAATGAGCAGTTCTTC. This encodes CASTQDRGRNEQFF.